This is a list of T cell receptor beta chains from one sample in a study of Ad26.COV2.S vaccination and SARS-CoV-2 variants. The assay was immunoSEQ multiplex PCR, and TCRdb's table has in-frame clones only and misses some. This sample has around 450,000 clones; 88% occur once, and the top ten carry 3.6%. The specimen comprised peripheral blood, sampled in a trial of Ad26.COV2.S vaccine versus placebo. The receptors come from a person aged 18-60 years who received the Ad26.COV2.S COVID-19 vaccine or a placebo. The CDR3 runs from the conserved cysteine through the conserved F or W. D genes are given only for firm matches. Clone size appears in some rows only: once, few, many, or a class for an expanded clone.

TRBJ2-5 NA TRBV5-6 NA CASSPGQVLYETQYF TGTGCCAGCAGCCCCGGGCAGGTTTTATACGAGACCCAGTACTTC
TRBJ1-2 NA TRBV6-2/TRBV6-3 NA CASSYSRGAYGYTF TGTGCCAGCAGTTACTCACGGGGCGCGTATGGCTACACCTTC
TRBJ1-2 NA TRBV25-1 NA CASSGLTGYTF TGTGCCAGCAGTGGGCTAACTGGCTACACCTTC
TRBJ1-1 NA TRBV9 TRBD1 CASSLGQGEAFF TGTGCCAGCAGCCTTGGACAGGGCGAAGCTTTCTTT
TRBJ2-7 NA TRBV5-6 TRBD1 CASSYRDSSYEQYF TGTGCCAGCAGCTACCGGGACAGCTCCTACGAGCAGTACTTC
TRBJ2-2 NA TRBV10-3 TRBD1 CAISPRGHYTGELFF TGTGCCATCAGTCCCAGGGGGCACTACACCGGGGAGCTGTTTTTT
TRBJ2-5 NA TRBV18 NA CASSPARGETQYF TGTGCCAGCTCACCCGCCAGGGGAGAGACCCAGTACTTC
TRBJ2-1 NA TRBV9 NA CASSTGSSYNEQFF TGTGCCAGCAGTACCGGGAGCTCCTACAATGAGCAGTTCTTC
TRBJ1-1 NA TRBV19 TRBD1 CASLQGLTEAFF TGTGCCAGCCTACAGGGGCTCACTGAAGCTTTCTTT
TRBJ1-3 NA TRBV15 NA CATSRELSSGNTIYF TGTGCCACCAGCAGAGAGCTGAGCTCTGGAAACACCATATATTTT
TRBJ2-3 NA TRBV30 TRBD1 CAWSQGARMDTQYF TGTGCCTGGTCACAGGGGGCCAGGATGGATACGCAGTATTTT
TRBJ1-1 NA TRBV28 NA CASSFRGRGTEAFF TGTGCCAGCAGTTTTAGGGGTAGGGGGACTGAAGCTTTCTTT
TRBJ2-7 NA TRBV10-3 NA CAISESGSTYEQYF TGTGCCATCAGTGAGAGTGGATCCACCTACGAGCAGTACTTC
TRBJ2-5 NA TRBV7-9 TRBD2 CASSLVRLAGETQYF TGTGCCAGCAGCTTAGTTCGACTAGCGGGCGAGACCCAGTACTTC
TRBJ2-2 once TRBV4-3 NA CASSQDASRANTGELFF TGCGCCAGCAGCCAAGATGCGTCCAGGGCGAACACCGGGGAGCTGTTTTTT
TRBJ2-2 NA TRBV5-4 TRBD1 CASSAGTGVRTGELFF TGTGCCAGCAGCGCCGGGACAGGGGTTCGCACCGGGGAGCTGTTTTTT
TRBJ2-3 NA TRBV28 NA CASSFQGFNTQYF TGTGCCAGCAGTTTCCAGGGTTTCAATACGCAGTATTTT
TRBJ1-4 NA TRBV25-1 NA CASSDPVGGSNEKLFF TGTGCCAGCAGTGATCCCGTCGGGGGTTCTAATGAAAAACTGTTTTTT
TRBJ2-3 NA TRBV16 TRBD2 CASSQQAGGPGDTQYF TGTGCCAGCAGCCAACAGGCGGGGGGCCCCGGAGATACGCAGTATTTT
TRBJ2-3 few TRBV18 NA CASSRTADTQYF TGTGCCAGCTCACGTACAGCAGATACGCAGTATTTT
TRBJ1-4 NA TRBV4-1 NA CASSPLTKLFF TGCGCCAGCAGCCCCCTTACAAAACTGTTTTTT
TRBJ2-2 NA TRBV30 NA CAWKPANTGELFF TGTGCCTGGAAGCCGGCGAACACCGGGGAGCTGTTTTTT